This passage covers 6 T cell receptor beta chains from one sample sequenced in a study of blood T cell repertoires in COVID-19. Using immunoSEQ multiplex PCR, the repertoire was profiled, and TCRdb retains in-frame clones only, with some absent. The table lists around 330,000 clones, around 86% of them singletons, with 5% to 5.5% in the top ten. The sample taken for sequencing was PBMCs or T cells enriched from blood (not recorded which). The receptor source for this set is a man between 60 and 70 years old who had recovered from COVID-19.

On this clone itself: A read error may produce the germline difference seen at one junction end. The V and J genes are TRBV7-7 and TRBJ2-2, with TRBD1 as a possible D gene (5 bases). The CDR3 totals 15 residues. The V gene's germline CDR1 is SSHAT and CDR2 FNYEAQ (reference sequence). CDR3 amino acids: CASSLGPGITGELFF. The CDR3 DNA sequence: TGTGCTAGCAGCTTAGGGCCAGGGATCACCGGGGAGCTGTTTTTT.

This chain links TRBV11-2 with TRBJ2-1; D not resolved. CDR3 length equals 17 residues. The germline V and J ends were trimmed by 1 base and 4 bases, with 17 bases remaining between them. Germline CDR1 reads SGHAT; CDR2 reads FQNNGV. The CDR3 region is CASSLVMVALSYNEQFF. CDR3 coding DNA: TGTGCCAGCAGCTTAGTTATGGTGGCCCTCTCATACAATGAGCAGTTCTTC.

The V and J genes are TRBV9 and TRBJ2-7; unclear D gene. In germline, CDR1 is SGDLS, CDR2 YYNGEE. The CDR3 is 15 residues long. V was shortened by 4 bases and J by 2 bases, with 16 bases between the two germline ends. The CDR3 DNA is TGTGCCAGCAGCCCTAGACCCTCTACTACCTACGAGCAGTACTTC. Encoded protein: CASSPRPSTTYEQYF.

The CDR3 protein is CASSPPGLRNEQYF. The CDR3 DNA reads as TGTGCCAGCAGTCCCCCGGGACTACGCAACGAGCAGTACTTC. V is TRBV28 and J is TRBJ2-7, with 7 bases lining up with TRBD2. With V trimmed by 5 bases and J by 5 bases, 9 bases remained unmatched. The CDR3 sequence is 14 residues long. Germline lookup yields CDR1 MDHEN and CDR2 SYDVKM.

The rearrangement joins TRBV18 to TRBJ2-7; 14 nucleotides align to TRBD2. Germline CDR1 is KGHSH and CDR2 is LQKENI. J gave up 6 bases and V 4 bases, and 5 bases lay outside the gene matches. The CDR3 sequence is 15 residues long. CDR3 protein: CASSLGLAGGVEQYF. CDR3 nucleotides: TGTGCCAGCTCACTTGGACTAGCGGGAGGTGTCGAGCAGTACTTC.

The rearrangement uses TRBV3-1 (or the pseudogene TRBV3-2) and TRBJ1-2; D not resolved. CDR1 LGHDT and CDR2 YNNKEL come from the germline V gene (reference sequence). The CDR3 totals 13 residues. Trimming removed 4 bases at V and 4 bases at J, with 10 bases between. The CDR3 bases are TGTGCCAGCAGCCCCCGGGGTATCTATGGCTACACCTTC. Translating gives CASSPRGIYGYTF.